Listed below are T cell receptor beta chains from one sample, sequenced in a study of blood T cells in healthy people across ages. TCRdb recomputed calls from the 5' RACE reads with MiXCR, one row per CDR3 protein. The table includes about 800,000 distinct CDR3 sequences, around 25% detected once. This sample also appeared in a second study, on T cells of mothers and their children.

Sequences were obtained from blood. These receptors originate from a boy younger than 18 in good health. Both conserved end residues are part of each CDR3. A D gene is named only where the DNA matches it firmly. Clone size is stated in some rows and not others, as once, few, many or a class when expanded.

TRBV6-2/TRBV6-3	NA	NA	13	TRBJ2-7	CASSPARSDEQYF	TGTGCCAGCAGCCCCGCCCGATCCGACGAGCAGTACTTC
TRBV29-1	NA	NA	11	TRBJ2-5	CSVWFQETQYF	TGCAGCGTTTGGTTCCAGGAGACCCAGTACTTC
TRBV7-9	many	NA	14	TRBJ2-1	CASSYGISREEQFF	TGTGCCAGCAGCTACGGGATTAGTCGGGAAGAGCAGTTCTTC
TRBV7-3	few	TRBD1	17	TRBJ2-7	CASSFEDSGQGVHEQYF	TGTGCCAGCAGCTTTGAAGACAGTGGACAGGGGGTCCACGAGCAGTACTTC
TRBV12-3/TRBV12-4	NA	NA	13	TRBJ2-5	CASRGTEEETQYF	TGTGCCAGCAGGGGGACGGAAGAAGAGACCCAGTACTTC
TRBV6-2/TRBV6-3	NA	NA	12	TRBJ1-4	CASSYLDEKLFF	TGTGCCAGCAGTTACCTCGACGAAAAACTGTTTTTT
TRBV20-1	few	TRBD2	15	TRBJ2-1	CSAKTGLGNYNEQFF	TGCAGTGCTAAAACGGGACTAGGCAACTACAATGAGCAGTTCTTC
TRBV7-2	few	TRBD1	15	TRBJ1-4	CASSPRTGASEKLFF	TGTGCCAGCAGCCCGAGGACAGGGGCCAGTGAAAAACTGTTTTTT
TRBV12-3/TRBV12-4	few	TRBD2	16	TRBJ2-3	CASSLLAGVSTDTQYF	TGTGCCAGCAGTTTACTAGCGGGGGTTAGCACAGATACGCAGTATTTT
TRBV2	NA	NA	12	TRBJ2-7	CASSPDSHEQYF	TGTGCCAGCAGCCCAGACTCTCACGAGCAGTACTTC
TRBV7-6	NA	TRBD1	16	TRBJ2-7	CASSLASGQGVYEQYF	TGTGCCAGCAGCTTAGCCTCGGGACAGGGGGTATACGAGCAGTACTTC